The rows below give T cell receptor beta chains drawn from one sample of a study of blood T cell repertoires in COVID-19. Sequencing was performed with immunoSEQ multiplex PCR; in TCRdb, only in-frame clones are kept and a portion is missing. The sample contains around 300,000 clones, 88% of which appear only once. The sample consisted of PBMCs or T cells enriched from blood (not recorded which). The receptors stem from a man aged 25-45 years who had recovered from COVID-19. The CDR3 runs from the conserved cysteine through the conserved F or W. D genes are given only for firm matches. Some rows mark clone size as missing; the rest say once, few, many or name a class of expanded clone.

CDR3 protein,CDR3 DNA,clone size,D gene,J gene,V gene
CASSLAEGYGYTF,TGCGCCAGCAGCTTGGCCGAGGGTTATGGCTACACCTTC,NA,NA,TRBJ1-2,TRBV5-1
CASSRGGENTEAFF,TGTGCCAGCAGTAGGGGGGGTGAGAACACTGAAGCTTTCTTT,NA,NA,TRBJ1-1,TRBV7-6
CASSPPGQGGQPQHF,TGTGCCAGCTCACCACCGGGACAGGGGGGTCAGCCCCAGCATTTT,NA,TRBD1,TRBJ1-5,TRBV18
CASSASGQGDSPLHF,TGCGCCAGCAGTGCGTCGGGACAGGGGGATTCACCCCTCCACTTT,NA,TRBD1,TRBJ1-6,TRBV10-1
CASSPILAGAYEQYF,TGTGCCAGCAGCCCAATACTAGCGGGGGCCTACGAGCAGTACTTC,NA,TRBD2,TRBJ2-7,TRBV5-4
CASSLMGGDEQFF,TGTGCCAGCAGCTTGATGGGCGGGGATGAGCAGTTCTTC,NA,NA,TRBJ2-1,TRBV5-4
CASSIGGTGDEQYF,TGTGCCAGCAGTATAGGGGGAACAGGAGACGAGCAGTACTTC,NA,NA,TRBJ2-7,TRBV28
CASTRRGQVRPEAFF,TGTGCCAGTACCAGGAGGGGACAGGTTAGGCCTGAAGCTTTCTTT,NA,TRBD1,TRBJ1-1,TRBV19
CASSNRGSYEQYF,TGTGCCAGCAGCAACAGGGGATCCTACGAGCAGTACTTC,NA,TRBD1,TRBJ2-7,TRBV6-5
CASARTGSYEQYF,TGTGCCAGCGCCCGGACAGGAAGCTACGAGCAGTACTTC,few,TRBD1,TRBJ2-7,TRBV9
CATSRFLGSYGYTF,TGTGCCACCAGCAGATTCCTAGGTAGCTATGGCTACACCTTC,NA,NA,TRBJ1-2,TRBV15
CAISEPRTGADTQYF,TGTGCCATCAGTGAGCCGAGGACAGGGGCAGATACGCAGTATTTT,NA,TRBD1,TRBJ2-3,TRBV10-3
CASSMLGGDQPQHF,TGTGCCAGTAGTATGCTCGGGGGAGATCAGCCCCAGCATTTT,NA,NA,TRBJ1-5,TRBV19
CSVGTGFGEQYF,TGCAGCGTCGGGACAGGTTTTGGTGAGCAGTACTTC,once,TRBD1,TRBJ2-7,TRBV29-1
CSVEDGAYEQYF,TGCAGCGTTGAAGATGGAGCTTACGAGCAGTACTTC,few,NA,TRBJ2-7,TRBV29-1
CAQIGTSGTYEQYF,TGTGCCCAAATAGGGACTAGCGGAACCTACGAGCAGTACTTC,few,TRBD2,TRBJ2-7,TRBV30
CASSRRSGSLAKNIQYF,TGTGCCAGCAGCCGACGTAGCGGGTCACTAGCCAAAAACATTCAGTACTTC,few,TRBD2,TRBJ2-4,TRBV6-6
CASSLGYETRVDGELFF,TGCGCCAGCAGCTTGGGCTACGAGACTAGAGTCGACGGGGAGCTGTTTTTT,NA,NA,TRBJ2-2,TRBV5-1